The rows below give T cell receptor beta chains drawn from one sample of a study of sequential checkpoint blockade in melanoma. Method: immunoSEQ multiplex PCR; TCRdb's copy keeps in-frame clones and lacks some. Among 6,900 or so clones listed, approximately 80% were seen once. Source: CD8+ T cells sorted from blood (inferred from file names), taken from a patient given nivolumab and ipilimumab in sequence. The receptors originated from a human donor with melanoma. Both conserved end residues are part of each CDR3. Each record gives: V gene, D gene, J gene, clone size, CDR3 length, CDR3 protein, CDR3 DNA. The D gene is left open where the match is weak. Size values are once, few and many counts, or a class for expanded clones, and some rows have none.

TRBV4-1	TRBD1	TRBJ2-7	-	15	CASSQAGQGDYEQYF	TGCGCCAGCAGCCAAGCGGGACAGGGCGACTACGAGCAGTACTTC
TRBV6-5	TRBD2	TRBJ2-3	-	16	CASSLLNGLAADTQYF	TGTGCCAGCAGTTTACTTAACGGACTAGCCGCAGATACGCAGTATTTT
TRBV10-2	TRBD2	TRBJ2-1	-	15	CASSPAGDSYNEQFF	TGCGCCAGCAGCCCAGCGGGAGACTCCTACAATGAGCAGTTCTTC
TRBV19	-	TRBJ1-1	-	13	CASSTQGITEAFF	TGTGCCAGTAGTACCCAGGGAATCACTGAAGCTTTCTTT
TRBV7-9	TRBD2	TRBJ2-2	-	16	CASSVTSGSGTGELFF	TGTGCCAGCAGCGTGACTAGCGGGAGTGGCACCGGGGAGCTGTTTTTT
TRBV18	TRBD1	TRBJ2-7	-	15	CASSPSTGSSYEQYF	TGTGCCAGCTCACCCTCGACAGGGTCCTCCTACGAGCAGTACTTC
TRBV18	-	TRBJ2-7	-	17	CASSSRDSESQIYEQYF	TGTGCCAGCTCATCGCGGGACTCCGAATCACAAATCTACGAGCAGTACTTC
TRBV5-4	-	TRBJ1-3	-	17	CASSWEGLSRDGNTIYF	TGTGCCAGCAGCTGGGAGGGGCTGTCTCGAGATGGGAACACCATATATTTT
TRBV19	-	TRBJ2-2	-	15	CASSNRGAVTGELFF	TGTGCCAGTAGTAACCGGGGGGCGGTCACCGGGGAGCTGTTTTTT
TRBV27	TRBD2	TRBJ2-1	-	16	CASTTAGAFRDNEQFF	TGTGCCAGCACCACAGCGGGAGCGTTCAGGGACAATGAGCAGTTCTTC
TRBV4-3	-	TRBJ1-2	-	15	CASSPSRAAGYGYTF	TGCGCCAGCAGCCCTTCCCGGGCAGCGGGCTATGGCTACACCTTC
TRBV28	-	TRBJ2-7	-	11	CASSFGIEQYF	TGTGCCAGCAGTTTCGGGATCGAGCAGTACTTC
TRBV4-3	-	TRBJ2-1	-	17	CASSLGPSARFYNEQFF	TGCGCCAGCAGCCTCGGCCCTAGCGCACGTTTCTACAATGAGCAGTTCTTC
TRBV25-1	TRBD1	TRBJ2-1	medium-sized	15	CASSEWDRVGDEQFF	TGTGCCAGCAGTGAATGGGACAGGGTCGGGGATGAGCAGTTCTTC
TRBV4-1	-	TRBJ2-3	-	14	CASSQGGLTDTQYF	TGCGCCAGCAGCCAAGGGGGCCTCACAGATACGCAGTATTTT
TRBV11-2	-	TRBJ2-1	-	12	CASSHLGNEQFF	TGTGCCAGCAGCCACCTCGGCAATGAGCAGTTCTTC
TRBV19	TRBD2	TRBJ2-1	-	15	CASSITSGSLDEQFF	TGTGCCAGTAGTATTACTAGCGGGAGTTTGGATGAGCAGTTCTTC
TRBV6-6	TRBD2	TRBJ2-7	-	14	CASSSSGRAYEQYF	TGTGCCAGCAGCAGTAGCGGGAGAGCCTACGAGCAGTACTTC
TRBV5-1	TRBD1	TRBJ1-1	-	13	CASSRGLNTEAFF	TGCGCCAGCAGCAGGGGGCTGAACACTGAAGCTTTCTTT